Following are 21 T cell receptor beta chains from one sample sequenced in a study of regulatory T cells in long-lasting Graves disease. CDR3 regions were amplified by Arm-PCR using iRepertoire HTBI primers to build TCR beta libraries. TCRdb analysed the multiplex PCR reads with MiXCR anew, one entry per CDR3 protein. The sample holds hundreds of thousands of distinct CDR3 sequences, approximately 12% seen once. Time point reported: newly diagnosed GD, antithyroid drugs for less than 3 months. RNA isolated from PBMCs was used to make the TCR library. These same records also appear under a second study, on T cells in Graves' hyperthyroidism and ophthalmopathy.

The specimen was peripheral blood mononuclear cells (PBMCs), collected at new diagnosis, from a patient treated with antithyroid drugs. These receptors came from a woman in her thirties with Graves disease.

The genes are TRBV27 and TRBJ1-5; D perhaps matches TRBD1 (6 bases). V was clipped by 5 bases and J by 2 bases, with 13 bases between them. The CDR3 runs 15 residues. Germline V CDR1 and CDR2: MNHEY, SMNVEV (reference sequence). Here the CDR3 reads CASSTGTYGNQPQHF. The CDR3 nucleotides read TGTGCCAGCAGTACAGGGACCTATGGCAATCAGCCCCAGCATTTT.

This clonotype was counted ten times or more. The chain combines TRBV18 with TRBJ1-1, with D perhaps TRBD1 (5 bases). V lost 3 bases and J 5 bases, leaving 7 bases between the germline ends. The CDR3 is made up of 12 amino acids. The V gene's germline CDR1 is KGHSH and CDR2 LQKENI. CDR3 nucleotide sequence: TGTGCCAGCTCACCGGGGGAGACTGAAGCTTTCTTT. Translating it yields CASSPGETEAFF.

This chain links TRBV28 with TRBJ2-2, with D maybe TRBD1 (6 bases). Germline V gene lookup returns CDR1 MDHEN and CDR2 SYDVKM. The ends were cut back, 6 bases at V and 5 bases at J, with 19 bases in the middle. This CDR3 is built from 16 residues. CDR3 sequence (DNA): TGTGCCAGCAGCTCCCACAGGGTTCTTGGAACCGGGGAGCTGTTTTTT. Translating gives CASSSHRVLGTGELFF.

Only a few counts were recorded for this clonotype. DNA of the CDR3: TGTGCCAGCTCCCTGGGACCCTTACCCCCGTACAATGAGCAGTTCTTC. Amino acid sequence: CASSLGPLPPYNEQFF. The chain carries TRBV6-1 and TRBJ2-1, with D perhaps assigned TRBD1 or TRBD2 (5 bases each). The V gene lost 8 bases and the J gene lost 4 bases, with 21 bases spanning the gap. There are 16 residues in the CDR3. Germline values: CDR1 MNHNS, CDR2 SASEGT.

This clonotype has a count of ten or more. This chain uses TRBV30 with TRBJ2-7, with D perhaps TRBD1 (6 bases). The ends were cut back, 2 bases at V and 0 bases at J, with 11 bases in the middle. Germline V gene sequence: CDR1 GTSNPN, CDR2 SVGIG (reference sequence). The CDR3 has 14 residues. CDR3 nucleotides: TGTGCCTGGAGTCAAGGGGGACGCTCCTACGAGCAGTACTTC. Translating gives CAWSQGGRSYEQYF.

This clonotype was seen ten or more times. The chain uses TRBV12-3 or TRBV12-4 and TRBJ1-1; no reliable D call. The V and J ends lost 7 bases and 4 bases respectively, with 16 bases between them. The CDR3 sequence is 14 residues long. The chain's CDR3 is CASNMDSRGTEAFF. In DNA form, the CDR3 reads TGTGCCAGCAACATGGACTCCCGGGGCACTGAAGCTTTCTTT.

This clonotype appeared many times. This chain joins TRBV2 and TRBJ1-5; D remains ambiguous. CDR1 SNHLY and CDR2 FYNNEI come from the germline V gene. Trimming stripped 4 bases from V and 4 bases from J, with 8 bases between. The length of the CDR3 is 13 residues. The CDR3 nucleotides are TGTGCCAGCAGTGGTGGTTGGAATCAGCCCCAGCATTTT. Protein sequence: CASSGGWNQPQHF.

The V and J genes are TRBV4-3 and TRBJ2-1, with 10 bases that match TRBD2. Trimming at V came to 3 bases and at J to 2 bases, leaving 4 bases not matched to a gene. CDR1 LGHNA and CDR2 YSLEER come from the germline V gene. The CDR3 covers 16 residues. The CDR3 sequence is CASSQASGSPYNEQFF. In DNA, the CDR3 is TGCGCCAGCAGCCAGGCTAGCGGGAGCCCCTACAATGAGCAGTTCTTC.

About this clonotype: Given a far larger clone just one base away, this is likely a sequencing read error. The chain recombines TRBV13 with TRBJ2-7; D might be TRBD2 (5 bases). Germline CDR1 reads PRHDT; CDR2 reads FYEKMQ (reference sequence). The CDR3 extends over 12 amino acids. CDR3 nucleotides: TGTGCCATCAGCCCCTCGGGATACGAGCAGTACTTC. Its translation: CAISPSGYEQYF.

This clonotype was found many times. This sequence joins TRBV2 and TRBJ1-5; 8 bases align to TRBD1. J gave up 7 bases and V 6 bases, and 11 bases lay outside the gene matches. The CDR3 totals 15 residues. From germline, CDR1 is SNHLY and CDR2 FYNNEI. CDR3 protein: CASSDTRQGRQPQHF. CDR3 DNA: TGTGCCAGCAGCGATACAAGACAGGGGAGGCAGCCCCAGCATTTT.

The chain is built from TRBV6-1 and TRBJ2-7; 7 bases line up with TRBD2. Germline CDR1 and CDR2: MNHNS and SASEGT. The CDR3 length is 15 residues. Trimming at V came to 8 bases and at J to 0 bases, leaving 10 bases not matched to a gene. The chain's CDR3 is CASQEGGSGSYEQYF. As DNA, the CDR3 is TGTGCCAGCCAGGAGGGCGGGAGCGGCTCCTACGAGCAGTACTTC.

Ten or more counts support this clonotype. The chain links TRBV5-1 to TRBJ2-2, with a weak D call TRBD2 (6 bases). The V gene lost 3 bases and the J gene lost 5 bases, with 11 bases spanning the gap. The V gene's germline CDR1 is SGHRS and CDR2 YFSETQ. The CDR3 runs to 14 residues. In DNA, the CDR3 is TGCGCCAGCAGCTGGGACTCAGGAACCGGGGAGCTGTTTTTT. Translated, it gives CASSWDSGTGELFF. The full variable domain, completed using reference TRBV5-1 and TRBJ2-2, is KAGVTQTPRYLIKTRGQQVTLSCSPISGHRSVSWYQQTPGQGLQFLFEYFSETQRNKGNFPGRFSGRQFSNSRSEMNVSTLELGDSALYLCASSWDSGTGELFFGEGSRLTVL.

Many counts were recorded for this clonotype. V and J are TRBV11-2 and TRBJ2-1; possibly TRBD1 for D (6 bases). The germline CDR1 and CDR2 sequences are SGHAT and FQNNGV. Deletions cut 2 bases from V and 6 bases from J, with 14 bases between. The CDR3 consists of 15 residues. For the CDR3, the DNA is TGTGCCAGCAGCTTACGGGCAGGGGTCCTCAATGAGCAGTTCTTC. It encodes CASSLRAGVLNEQFF.

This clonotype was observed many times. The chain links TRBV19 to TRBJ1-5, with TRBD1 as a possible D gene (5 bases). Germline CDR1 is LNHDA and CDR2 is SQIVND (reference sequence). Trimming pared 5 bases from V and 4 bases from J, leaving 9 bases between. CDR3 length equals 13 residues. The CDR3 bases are TGTGCCAGTAGTGGGACGGGGAATCAGCCCCAGCATTTT. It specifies CASSGTGNQPQHF.

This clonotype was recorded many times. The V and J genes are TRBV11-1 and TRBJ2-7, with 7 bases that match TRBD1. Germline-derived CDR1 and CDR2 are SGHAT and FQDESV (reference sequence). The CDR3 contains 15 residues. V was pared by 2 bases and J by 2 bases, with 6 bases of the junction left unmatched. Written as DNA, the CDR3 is TGTGCCAGCAGCTTATTGAGGGACAGAGCCTACGAGCAGTACTTC. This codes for CASSLLRDRAYEQYF.

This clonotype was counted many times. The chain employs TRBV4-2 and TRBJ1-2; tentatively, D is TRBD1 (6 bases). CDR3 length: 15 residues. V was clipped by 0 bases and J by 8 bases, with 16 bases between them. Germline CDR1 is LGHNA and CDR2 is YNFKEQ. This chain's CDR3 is CASSQDTSGGEGYTF. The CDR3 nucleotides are TGTGCCAGCAGCCAAGATACGTCCGGGGGCGAAGGCTACACCTTC.

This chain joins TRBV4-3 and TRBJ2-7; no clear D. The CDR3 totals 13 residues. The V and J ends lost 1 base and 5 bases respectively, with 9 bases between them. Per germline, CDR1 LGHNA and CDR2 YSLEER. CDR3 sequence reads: CASSQGALNEQYF. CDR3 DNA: TGCGCCAGCAGCCAAGGAGCACTTAACGAGCAGTACTTC.

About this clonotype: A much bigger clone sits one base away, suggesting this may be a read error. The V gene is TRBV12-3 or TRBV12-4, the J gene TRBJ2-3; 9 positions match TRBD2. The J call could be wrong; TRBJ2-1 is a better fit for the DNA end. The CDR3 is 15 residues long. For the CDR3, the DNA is TGTGCCAGCGCCCCGGGTAGCGGGAGTCTGAGCGAGCAGTTCTTC. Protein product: CASAPGSGSLSEQFF.

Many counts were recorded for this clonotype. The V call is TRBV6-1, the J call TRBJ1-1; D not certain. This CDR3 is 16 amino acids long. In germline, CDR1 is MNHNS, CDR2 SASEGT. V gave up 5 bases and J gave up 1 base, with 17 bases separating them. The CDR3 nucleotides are TGTGCCAGCAGTCCCGGGCCGCGGGAGGCGAACACTGAAGCTTTCTTT. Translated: CASSPGPREANTEAFF.

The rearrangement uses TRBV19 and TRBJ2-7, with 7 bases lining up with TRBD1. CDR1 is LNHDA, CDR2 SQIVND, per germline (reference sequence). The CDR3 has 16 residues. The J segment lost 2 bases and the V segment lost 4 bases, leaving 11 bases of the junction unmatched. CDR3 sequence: CASSKGAGQATYEQYF. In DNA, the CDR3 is TGTGCCAGTAGTAAGGGGGCAGGGCAGGCCACCTACGAGCAGTACTTC.

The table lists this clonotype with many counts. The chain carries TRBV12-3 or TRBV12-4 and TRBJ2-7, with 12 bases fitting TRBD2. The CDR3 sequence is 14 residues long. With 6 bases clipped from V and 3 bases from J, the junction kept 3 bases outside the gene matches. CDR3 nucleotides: TGTGCCAGCAGCCGACTAGCGGGAGTCTACGAGCAGTACTTC. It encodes CASSRLAGVYEQYF.